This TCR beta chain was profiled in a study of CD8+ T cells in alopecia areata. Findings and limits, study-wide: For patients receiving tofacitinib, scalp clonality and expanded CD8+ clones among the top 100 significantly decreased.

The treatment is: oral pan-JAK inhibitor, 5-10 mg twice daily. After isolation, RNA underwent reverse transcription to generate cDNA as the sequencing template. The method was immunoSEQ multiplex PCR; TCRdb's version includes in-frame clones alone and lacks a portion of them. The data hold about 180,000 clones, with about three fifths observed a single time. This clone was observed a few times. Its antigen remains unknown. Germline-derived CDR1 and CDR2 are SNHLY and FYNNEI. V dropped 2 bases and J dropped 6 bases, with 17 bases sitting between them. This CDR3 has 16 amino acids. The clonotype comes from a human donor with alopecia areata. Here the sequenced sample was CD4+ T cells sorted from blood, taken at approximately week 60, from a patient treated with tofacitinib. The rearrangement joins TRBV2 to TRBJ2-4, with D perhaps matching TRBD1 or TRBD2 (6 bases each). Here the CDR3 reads CASSEQLGGGRNIQYF. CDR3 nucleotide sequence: TGTGCCAGCAGTGAACAGTTAGGAGGGGGGAGAAACATTCAGTACTTC.